The 15 T cell receptor beta chains presented below share a single source sample, sequenced in a study of Graves' ophthalmopathy and Graves' hyperthyroidism. Amplification targeted the TCR beta CDR3 regions, with RNA transcripts as the source material. HTBI-primed first-round RT-PCR preceded second-round multiplex PCR. TCRdb reanalysed the multiplex PCR reads using MiXCR and keeps one entry per CDR3 protein. Here the sample spans about 390,000 distinct CDR3 sequences, approximately 18% being singletons. Sequencing used peripheral blood. These TCRs come from an adult woman with stable Graves' hyperthyroidism.

In its sample, this clonotype was seen many times. Germline is not matched at one junction end, which may reflect a read error. The chain carries TRBV7-8 and TRBJ2-5, with 10 bases aligning to TRBD1. This CDR3 comprises 14 residues. Germline CDR1 reads SGHVS; CDR2 reads FQNEAQ. The DNA for the CDR3 is TGCGCCAGCAGCCAGGACAGGGGGGAAGAGACCCAGTACTTC. Translated, it gives CASSQDRGEETQYF.

Ten or more counts support this clonotype. The rearrangement links TRBV20-1 to TRBJ2-5; no reliable D call. V was pared by 3 bases and J by 2 bases, with 13 bases between. Germline V gene lookup returns CDR1 DFQATT and CDR2 SNEGSKA (reference sequence). This CDR3 region has 14 residues. In DNA form, the CDR3 reads TGCAGTGCTAGGAGCCCAACCGGACAAGAGACCCAGTACTTC. Encoded protein: CSARSPTGQETQYF.

This clonotype was counted ten times or more. The V gene is TRBV11-2, the J gene TRBJ2-7, with 13 bases lining up with TRBD2. Germline CDR1 SGHAT, CDR2 FQNNGV. This CDR3 spans 17 amino acids. V lost 1 base and J lost 2; bases outside the gene matches: 5. CDR3 residues: CASSLGGLAGDPYEQYF. CDR3 coding DNA: TGTGCCAGCAGCTTAGGCGGACTAGCGGGAGACCCCTACGAGCAGTACTTC.

This clonotype was recorded at least ten times. V gene TRBV5-6 combines with J gene TRBJ2-2; D is perhaps TRBD1 (5 bases). CDR1 is SGHDT and CDR2 is YYEEEE in the germline V gene. The CDR3 consists of 13 residues. V gave up 5 bases and J gave up 5 bases, with 10 bases separating them. This CDR3 reads CASRGRRTGELFF. The CDR3, as DNA: TGTGCCAGCAGGGGGCGTAGGACCGGGGAGCTGTTTTTT. Complete variable domain (other parts from reference TRBV5-6 and TRBJ2-2): DAGVTQSPTHLIKTRGQQVTLRCSPKSGHDTVSWYQQALGQGPQFIFQYYEEEERQRGNFPDRFSGHQFPNYSSELNVNALLLGDSALYLCASRGRRTGELFFGEGSRLTVL.

This clonotype has at least ten counts. The gene calls are TRBV19 and TRBJ2-5, with 9 bases lining up with TRBD1. This CDR3 has 15 amino acids. With 4 bases clipped from V and 5 bases from J, the junction kept 8 bases outside the gene matches. Germline CDR1 LNHDA, CDR2 SQIVND (reference sequence). CDR3 nucleotides: TGTGCCAGTAGTACCCCCGGGACAGGGATGGAGACCCAGTACTTC. It is translated as CASSTPGTGMETQYF.

This clonotype appeared a few times. The rearrangement joins TRBV7-2 to TRBJ2-7; maybe TRBD1 (5 bases). This CDR3 has 16 residues. V was clipped by 1 base and J by 0 bases, with 13 bases between them. The germline V gene encodes CDR1 SGHTA and CDR2 FQGNSA. CDR3 sequence (DNA): TGTGCCAGCAGCTTAGTTACAGGATTCAGCTCCTACGAGCAGTACTTC. It yields the protein CASSLVTGFSSYEQYF.

The sample holds many counts of this clonotype. V is TRBV7-8 and J is TRBJ1-2; D unresolved. CDR1 SGHVS and CDR2 FQNEAQ come from the germline V gene. Trimming removed 6 bases from V and 4 bases from J, with 15 bases in between. The CDR3 loop spans 14 amino acids. The CDR3 here is CASRRAELGYGYTF. CDR3 sequence (DNA): TGTGCCAGCAGAAGGGCCGAGTTAGGCTATGGCTACACCTTC.

This chain uses TRBV6-2 or TRBV6-3 with TRBJ2-6; TRBD1 agrees at 7 bases. The trim removed 0 bases at V and 0 bases at J, leaving 5 bases unmatched. Looked up from germline, CDR1 is MNHEY and CDR2 is SVGEGT. The CDR3 runs 18 residues. The CDR3 DNA follows: TGTGCCAGCAGTTACTCTATAGCAGGGGGCTCTGGGGCCAACGTCCTGACTTTC. Translating gives CASSYSIAGGSGANVLTF.

This clonotype has a count of ten or more. The genes are TRBV27 and TRBJ2-2; 14 positions agree with TRBD2. V shed 8 bases, J shed 6 bases, and the junction held 17 bases outside the gene matches. Germline V gives CDR1 MNHEY, CDR2 SMNVEV (reference sequence). The CDR3 runs to 19 residues. This chain's CDR3 is CASCPYGLAGGSSAGELFF. The DNA of the CDR3 is TGTGCCAGCTGCCCTTACGGACTAGCGGGAGGTTCGTCCGCCGGGGAGCTGTTTTTT.

This clonotype was recorded a few times. With a much larger clone just one base away, this may be a read error. This chain joins TRBV20-1 and TRBJ2-7; 11 bases are shared with TRBD1. There are 13 residues in the CDR3. Looked up from germline, CDR1 is DFQATT and CDR2 is SNEGSKA (reference sequence). The CDR3 DNA follows: TGCAGTGCTAGCCGGGACAGGGGGAACGAGCTGTACTTC. Its translation: CSASRDRGNELYF.

In its sample, this clonotype was seen a few times. The chain recombines TRBV6-1 with TRBJ2-7; 9 positions agree with TRBD1. J gave up 2 bases and V 3 bases, and 2 bases lay outside the gene matches. This CDR3 is 14 amino acids long. Germline V CDR1 and CDR2: MNHNS, SASEGT. This CDR3 reads CASSETGGTYEQYF. The CDR3 DNA follows: TGTGCCAGCAGTGAGACAGGGGGTACCTACGAGCAGTACTTC.

The sample holds many counts of this clonotype. This sequence joins TRBV30 and TRBJ1-1; no clear D gene. Germline V gene data show CDR1 as GTSNPN and CDR2 as SVGIG (reference sequence). With 0 bases removed from V and 1 base from J, the gap between germline ends came to 9 bases. The CDR3 runs to 14 residues. CDR3 protein: CAWSVGRTNTEAFF. The DNA for the CDR3 is TGTGCCTGGAGTGTGGGCAGGACGAACACTGAAGCTTTCTTT.

This clonotype appeared many times. This sequence joins TRBV28 and TRBJ1-5; D might be TRBD1 (5 bases). This CDR3 spans 13 amino acids. The V gene lost 8 bases and the J gene lost 7 bases, with 15 bases spanning the gap. Germline lookup yields CDR1 MDHEN and CDR2 SYDVKM. The CDR3 DNA is TGTGCCAGCTTAGGGGCGGTTATACAGCCCCAGCATTTT. This sequence encodes CASLGAVIQPQHF.

The chain couples TRBV6-2 or TRBV6-3 to TRBJ2-7; D may correspond to TRBD1 or TRBD2 (5 bases each). Trimming cost V 7 bases and J 4 bases, with 23 bases left between them. There are 16 residues in the CDR3. Germline-derived CDR1 and CDR2 are MNHEY and SVGEGT. CDR3 DNA sequence: TGTGCCAGCACTCAGGCCCGGGACGGGGTATGGTACGAGCAGTACTTC. Translating gives CASTQARDGVWYEQYF.

This clonotype has at least ten counts. The chain recombines TRBV11-2 with TRBJ2-7; D not certain. This CDR3 has 12 amino acids. In germline, CDR1 is SGHAT, CDR2 FQNNGV. V was pared by 0 bases and J by 9 bases, with 9 bases between. The CDR3 loop is CASSLDVGGQYF. The CDR3, as DNA: TGTGCCAGCAGCTTAGATGTGGGTGGGCAGTACTTC.